Here is one T cell receptor beta chain with its context. From germline, CDR1 is MNHNS and CDR2 SASEGT. This CDR3 comprises 13 residues. V was clipped by 6 bases and J by 2 bases, with 8 bases between them. This sample stems from a study of cytomegalovirus exposure and HLA in healthy donors. Study overall: A subsequent analysis stated that the roughly 130 validation repertoires were run on the same platform as the approximately 700 first-cohort repertoires.

Using immunoSEQ multiplex PCR, the repertoire was profiled, and TCRdb retains in-frame clones only, with some absent. The table records about 73,000 clones, 85% to 95% of them present only once. The sequence derives from a man between 18 and 29 years old in good health and CMV-seronegative. The rearrangement joins TRBV6-1 to TRBJ1-5; TRBD1 might be the D (5 bases). Sequenced material: PBMCs. CDR3 protein: CASSLQGNQPQHF. Here the CDR3 DNA reads TGTGCCAGCAGCTTACAGGGCAATCAGCCCCAGCATTTT.